The next 26 T cell receptor beta chains were all read from a single sample in a study of T cell responses to AZD1222 COVID-19 vaccine. The data were produced by immunoSEQ multiplex PCR, yet TCRdb's version contains in-frame clones alone and is incomplete. The profile covers roughly 180,000 clones, with about 90% appearing a single time and less than 3% taken by the ten largest. This sample comprised peripheral blood, obtained on day 0 of AZD1222 vaccination. The receptors were sampled from an adult in good health.

This clone was detected once. The junction departs from the called germline gene at one end, perhaps through a read error. J is TRBJ1-3 and V is TRBV28; the match to TRBD1 covers 10 bases. The CDR3 has 15 residues. Looked up from germline, CDR1 is MDHEN and CDR2 is SYDVKM. The DNA for the CDR3 is TGTGCCAGCAGTCCCTCCGGGACAGGGGCGAGGAAGGTACATTTT. Its translation: CASSPSGTGARKVHF.

V is TRBV28 and J is TRBJ2-7, with 9 bases matching TRBD2. Germline assignment: CDR1 MDHEN and CDR2 SYDVKM. This CDR3 has 16 residues. J lost 5 bases, V lost 5 bases, and 13 bases had no gene match. The CDR3 region is CASSNPVAGGLHEQYF. CDR3 nucleotides: TGTGCCAGCAGTAACCCCGTGGCGGGAGGGCTCCACGAGCAGTACTTC.

The chain has TRBV4-2 and TRBJ2-5; 9 bases map to TRBD1. CDR1 and CDR2 (germline): LGHNA, YNFKEQ. V shed 4 bases, J shed 5 bases, and the junction held 14 bases outside the gene matches. The length of the CDR3 is 17 residues. The CDR3 protein is CASSPAGSDRGFETQYF. The CDR3 DNA reads TGTGCCAGCAGCCCGGCGGGCAGCGACAGGGGGTTTGAGACCCAGTACTTC.

The rearrangement joins TRBV5-5 to TRBJ2-1; the D is unclear. The germline V gene has CDR1 SGHKS and CDR2 YYEKEE (reference sequence). The CDR3 has 18 amino acids. V dropped 0 bases and J dropped 3 bases, with 19 bases sitting between them. CDR3 in DNA: TGTGCCAGCAGCTTGGCCCCAGCGCGGACCGTCATCTACAATGAGCAGTTCTTC. Amino acids: CASSLAPARTVIYNEQFF.

The chain links TRBV12-3 or TRBV12-4 to TRBJ1-1, with D hard to call. The CDR3 loop spans 13 amino acids. V lost 2 bases and J 5 bases, leaving 9 bases between the germline ends. The chain's CDR3 is CASSLIRSTEAFF. CDR3 DNA sequence: TGTGCCAGCAGTTTAATAAGGAGTACTGAAGCTTTCTTT.

V gene TRBV5-4 combines with J gene TRBJ2-3; 9 nucleotides agree with TRBD2. This CDR3 region has 17 residues. The germline V gene has CDR1 SGHNT and CDR2 YYREEE (reference sequence). J gave up 4 bases and V 0 bases, and 9 bases lay outside the gene matches. CDR3 sequence (DNA): TGTGCCAGCAGCTTGGATACTAGCGGGTTTTCTGCAGATACGCAGTATTTT. Protein product: CASSLDTSGFSADTQYF.

The chain joins TRBV27 to TRBJ1-6, with D tentatively TRBD1 (6 bases). The CDR3 sequence is 14 residues long. V was trimmed by 6 bases and J by 7 bases, leaving 13 bases between them. CDR1 MNHEY and CDR2 SMNVEV come from the germline V gene (reference sequence). Here the CDR3 reads CASSLAGANSPLHF. The CDR3 DNA follows: TGTGCCAGCAGCCTAGCAGGGGCGAATTCACCCCTCCACTTT.

The chain is built from TRBV18 and TRBJ2-5; D not resolved. Per the germline V gene, CDR1 is KGHSH and CDR2 is LQKENI. Trimming removed 2 bases from V and 2 bases from J, with 9 bases in between. This CDR3 comprises 14 residues. The CDR3 coding sequence is TGTGCCAGCTCACCAAGACAATATCAAGAGACCCAGTACTTC. This codes for CASSPRQYQETQYF. The full variable domain, rest sourced from reference TRBV18 and TRBJ2-5, is NAGVMQNPRHLVRRRGQEARLRCSPMKGHSHVYWYRQLPEEGLKFMVYLQKENIIDESGMPKERFSAEFPKEGPSILRIQQVVRGDSAAYFCASSPRQYQETQYFGPGTRLLVL.

J is TRBJ2-1 and V is TRBV11-3, with 11 bases that match TRBD2. This CDR3 is built from 15 residues. Germline CDR1 is SGHNT and CDR2 is YENEEA. V lost 5 bases and J lost 5; bases outside the gene matches: 5. The CDR3 DNA reads as TGTGCCAGCAGCGCTAGCGGGAGGAAAAACAATGAGCAGTTCTTC. Its protein product is CASSASGRKNNEQFF.

The genes are TRBV18 and TRBJ2-4, with D perhaps matching TRBD1 or TRBD2 (5 bases each). Trimming took off 3 bases at V and 12 bases at J, with 18 bases between the two ends. The germline gives CDR1 KGHSH, CDR2 LQKENI. CDR3 size: 14 residues. DNA for the CDR3: TGTGCCAGCTCACCCGACCAACTACCGGGACGTCAGTACTTC. It translates to CASSPDQLPGRQYF.

The V gene is TRBV7-9, the J gene TRBJ1-1; D not certain. V was cut by 5 bases and J by 1 base, with 11 bases left in between. Looked up from germline, CDR1 is SEHNR and CDR2 is FQNEAQ (reference sequence). The CDR3 contains 14 residues. This CDR3 reads CASSPKTENTEAFF. The CDR3 DNA reads as TGTGCCAGCAGCCCGAAGACCGAGAACACTGAAGCTTTCTTT.

The sample holds a few counts of this clone. The V and J genes are TRBV29-1 and TRBJ1-2; maybe TRBD1 (6 bases). Trimming cost V 6 bases and J 5 bases, with 16 bases left between them. Germline CDR1 is SQVTM and CDR2 is ANQGSEA. The CDR3 is made up of 13 amino acids. The CDR3 loop reads CSVVRGVGYGYTF. The CDR3, as DNA: TGCAGCGTCGTCAGGGGAGTAGGGTATGGCTACACCTTC.

The V call is TRBV30, the J call TRBJ1-3; the D is unclear. The V end was cut by 2 bases, the J end by 4 bases, with 9 bases between. The CDR3 runs to 13 residues. Per germline, CDR1 GTSNPN and CDR2 SVGIG (reference sequence). The CDR3 DNA is TGTGCCTGGAGTACGGGAATGGGAAACACCATATATTTT. Translated, it gives CAWSTGMGNTIYF.

This chain joins TRBV2 and TRBJ1-5; D perhaps matches TRBD1 (5 bases). V was trimmed by 2 bases and J by 3 bases, leaving 11 bases between them. CDR1 SNHLY and CDR2 FYNNEI come from the germline V gene. The CDR3 sequence is 15 residues long. The CDR3 DNA reads as TGTGCCAGCAGTGAACACCGACAGAACAATCAGCCCCAGCATTTT. This encodes CASSEHRQNNQPQHF.

The chain couples TRBV18 to TRBJ1-1, with 7 positions matching TRBD1. This CDR3 has 15 amino acids. Germline CDR1 reads KGHSH; CDR2 reads LQKENI. The ends lost 5 bases at V and 4 bases at J; junction bases unmatched: 10. The chain's CDR3 is CASSSAPGGITEAFF. The CDR3 DNA follows: TGTGCCAGCTCATCGGCCCCAGGGGGGATCACTGAAGCTTTCTTT.

This rearrangement joins TRBV5-1 to TRBJ2-5; D not certain. Trimming shortened V by 1 base and J by 2 bases, and 9 bases separated the two germline ends. From germline, CDR1 is SGHRS and CDR2 YFSETQ. The CDR3 covers 14 residues. The CDR3 DNA reads as TGCGCCAGCAGCTTGACAGTTACTCAAGAGACCCAGTACTTC. Protein sequence: CASSLTVTQETQYF.

The V gene is TRBV19, the J gene TRBJ1-5, with D tentatively TRBD1 (5 bases). Trimming took 6 bases from V and 5 from J, leaving 14 bases between them. The CDR3 runs to 14 residues. Germline V gene sequence: CDR1 LNHDA, CDR2 SQIVND (reference sequence). CDR3 protein: CASRRGQGDQPQHF. CDR3 coding DNA: TGTGCCAGTAGACGGGGTCAGGGCGATCAGCCCCAGCATTTT.

This chain joins TRBV19 and TRBJ2-7, with 11 bases aligning to TRBD1. The CDR3 length is 15 residues. Germline CDR1 LNHDA, CDR2 SQIVND (reference sequence). Losses at the gene ends were 5 bases for V and 6 bases for J; bases not matched to a gene: 9. The CDR3 DNA sequence: TGTGCCAGTAGTGATACCGGGACAGGGGGAGGCGAGCAGTACTTC. This sequence encodes CASSDTGTGGGEQYF.

This clone was found a few times. The chain couples TRBV11-2 to TRBJ2-1, with unresolved D. Germline V gives CDR1 SGHAT, CDR2 FQNNGV. CDR3 length: 14 amino acids. The ends were cut back, 1 base at V and 1 base at J, with 5 bases in the middle. The CDR3 DNA follows: TGTGCCAGCAGCTTAGCTCGGTCCTACAATGAGCAGTTCTTC. It is translated as CASSLARSYNEQFF.

This clone was observed a single time. This chain connects TRBV19 to TRBJ2-2; 7 positions agree with TRBD2. CDR1 is LNHDA and CDR2 is SQIVND in the germline V gene (reference sequence). V was pared by 3 bases and J by 1 base, with 8 bases of the junction left unmatched. The CDR3 has 17 residues. CDR3 coding DNA: TGTGCCAGTAGTATCGGGGAGGGAAGGGTGAACACCGGGGAGCTGTTTTTT. Translated, it gives CASSIGEGRVNTGELFF.

The V call is TRBV19, the J call TRBJ2-3; D is undetermined. Germline values: CDR1 LNHDA, CDR2 SQIVND (reference sequence). The CDR3 has 17 amino acids. Trimming left V 3 bases short and J 0 bases short, with 16 bases between. CDR3 sequence reads: CASSIRMTSSSTDTQYF. As DNA, the CDR3 is TGTGCCAGTAGTATTAGGATGACATCATCTAGCACAGATACGCAGTATTTT.

This clone was observed a few times. The chain joins TRBV28 to TRBJ1-2; D ambiguous. Germline CDR1 reads MDHEN; CDR2 reads SYDVKM. V gave up 8 bases and J gave up 3 bases, with 13 bases separating them. The CDR3 consists of 13 residues. The CDR3 is CASAVPPDYGYTF. The CDR3 DNA follows: TGTGCCAGCGCGGTCCCTCCCGACTATGGCTACACCTTC.

CDR3 sequence reads: CASLGLVFDTQYF. The DNA of the CDR3 is TGTGCCAGCCTGGGGTTGGTCTTCGATACGCAGTATTTT. J is TRBJ2-3 and V is TRBV7-9; D not resolved. Germline CDR1 is SEHNR and CDR2 is FQNEAQ (reference sequence). V was cut by 8 bases and J by 6 bases, with 15 bases left in between. CDR3 length: 13 residues. Together with reference TRBV7-9 and TRBJ2-3, the CDR3 gives the full variable domain: DTGVSQNPRHKITKRGQNVTFRCDPISEHNRLYWYRQTLGQGPEFLTYFQNEAQLEKSRLLSDRFSAERPKGSFSTLEIQRTEQGDSAMYLCASLGLVFDTQYFGPGTRLTVL.

This chain links TRBV19 with TRBJ2-1, with 7 positions matching TRBD2. V lost 4 bases to trimming and J lost 6 bases; unmatched junction nucleotides: 3. Germline CDR1 and CDR2: LNHDA and SQIVND (reference sequence). The CDR3 covers 13 residues. This CDR3 reads CASSSGSINEQFF. Here the CDR3 DNA reads TGTGCCAGTAGTAGCGGGAGCATCAATGAGCAGTTCTTC.

The chain uses TRBV11-2 and TRBJ1-1, with D possibly being TRBD1 (5 bases). Germline V gene data show CDR1 as SGHAT and CDR2 as FQNNGV. Between the trimmed V and J ends, which lost 1 base and 2 bases, there was a span of 14 bases. The CDR3 is 16 amino acids. This CDR3 reads CASSLAVGQGNTEAFF. Written as DNA, the CDR3 is TGTGCCAGCAGCTTAGCGGTCGGGCAGGGAAACACTGAAGCTTTCTTT.

This clone was detected a few times. The chain carries TRBV2 and TRBJ1-1; D is possibly TRBD1 (6 bases). Between the trimmed V and J ends, which lost 6 bases and 4 bases, there was a span of 12 bases. This CDR3 contains 13 residues. Germline CDR1 is SNHLY and CDR2 is FYNNEI. CDR3 region: CASRELGGTEAFF. The CDR3 DNA is TGTGCCAGCAGGGAGTTAGGGGGCACTGAAGCTTTCTTT.